The source of this T cell receptor beta chain is a study of blood T cell repertoires in COVID-19. Study at large: In each case, the material was cDNA or gDNA derived from T cells, B-cell-depleted T cells, or PBMCs.

Looked up from germline, CDR1 is SGHTA and CDR2 is FQGNSA. CDR3 length: 15 amino acids. Trimming took 5 bases from V and 5 from J; bases not matched to a gene: 9. Clones were sequenced by immunoSEQ multiplex PCR, and TCRdb holds only the in-frame ones, with some missing. The data show about 99,000 clones, roughly 91% seen once. Source material: peripheral blood. The chain has TRBV7-2 and TRBJ2-5, with 9 nucleotides matching TRBD2. This sequence originates from a human donor in a cohort sampled during active COVID-19. For the CDR3, the DNA is TGTGCCAGCAGCCCTAGCGGGGTGTGGGGGGAGACCCAGTACTTC. Its protein product is CASSPSGVWGETQYF.